This passage covers 24 T cell receptor beta chains from one sample sequenced in a study of cytomegalovirus exposure and HLA in healthy donors. The PCR contained 60 Vbeta and 13 Jbeta primers. The data were produced by immunoSEQ multiplex PCR, yet TCRdb's version contains in-frame clones alone and is incomplete. Of a few hundred thousand clones in the sample, around 81% are singletons; the top ten hold less than 9%. Sequencing used PBMCs. Receptors originate from a woman aged 55-75 years in good health and CMV-seropositive.

The chain recombines TRBV7-9 with TRBJ2-5; 8 bases line up with TRBD1. The J call may be in error: the DNA end matches TRBJ2-7 better. Per germline, CDR1 SEHNR and CDR2 FQNEAQ (reference sequence). This CDR3 has 12 amino acids. CDR3 DNA: TGTGCCAGCAGCTCCGGACAGGGCGAGCAGTACTTC. Its translation: CASSSGQGEQYF.

The chain carries TRBV18 and TRBJ1-2, with D possibly being TRBD1 (5 bases). The CDR3 totals 14 residues. CDR1 is KGHSH, CDR2 LQKENI, per germline. V was trimmed by 5 bases and J by 5 bases, leaving 15 bases between them. The CDR3: CASSSRQRVYGYTF. The CDR3 DNA sequence: TGTGCCAGCTCAAGCAGACAGCGTGTTTATGGCTACACCTTC. Complete variable domain (other parts from reference TRBV18 and TRBJ1-2): NAGVMQNPRHLVRRRGQEARLRCSPMKGHSHVYWYRQLPEEGLKFMVYLQKENIIDESGMPKERFSAEFPKEGPSILRIQQVVRGDSAAYFCASSSRQRVYGYTFGSGTRLTVV.

The chain uses TRBV7-7 and TRBJ2-5, with D tentatively TRBD1 (6 bases). The germline V gene has CDR1 SSHAT and CDR2 FNYEAQ (reference sequence). With 5 bases removed from V and 5 bases from J, the gap between germline ends came to 12 bases. The CDR3 is 13 residues long. Here the CDR3 DNA reads TGTGCCAGCAGCCTGGGACAATTGGAGACCCAGTACTTC. Encoded protein: CASSLGQLETQYF.

The chain couples TRBV5-4 to TRBJ2-3; no firm D call. CDR3 length equals 12 residues. Germline CDR1 is SGHNT and CDR2 is YYREEE (reference sequence). Between the trimmed V and J ends, which lost 3 bases and 0 bases, there was a span of 2 bases. The CDR3 nucleotides are TGTGCCAGCAGCTCTAGCACAGATACGCAGTATTTT. Translated: CASSSSTDTQYF.

The V call is TRBV30, the J call TRBJ1-2; D unresolved. This CDR3 is 13 amino acids long. V lost 4 bases to trimming and J lost 4 bases, with 13 bases between them. Germline V gene lookup returns CDR1 GTSNPN and CDR2 SVGIG (reference sequence). The CDR3 loop reads CAWTGSRGYGYTF. The CDR3 DNA reads TGTGCCTGGACCGGGAGTCGAGGCTATGGCTACACCTTC.

The chain is built from TRBV2 and TRBJ1-6; a possible D gene is TRBD1 (5 bases). Between the trimmed V and J ends, which lost 6 bases and 10 bases, there was a span of 28 bases. CDR1 and CDR2 from the germline V gene are SNHLY and FYNNEI. The CDR3 extends over 18 amino acids. The CDR3: CASRDPLGGSIELSPLHF. The CDR3 DNA sequence: TGTGCCAGCAGGGACCCTCTGGGGGGGTCAATTGAGTTGTCACCCCTCCACTTT.

V gene TRBV7-6 combines with J gene TRBJ2-1; 8 bases are shared with TRBD1. With V trimmed by 5 bases and J by 7 bases, 7 bases remained unmatched. The CDR3 extends over 14 amino acids. Germline V gene data show CDR1 as SGHVS and CDR2 as FNYEAQ. DNA of the CDR3: TGTGCCAGCAGCCGGAACAGGGGGTGGAATGAGCAGTTCTTC. Encoded protein: CASSRNRGWNEQFF. The full variable domain, its missing parts supplied by reference TRBV7-6 and TRBJ2-1, is GAGVSQSPRYKVTKRGQDVALRCDPISGHVSLYWYRQALGQGPEFLTYFNYEAQQDKSGLPNDRFSAERPEGSISTLTIQRTEQRDSAMYRCASSRNRGWNEQFFGPGTRLTVL.

The chain uses TRBV21-1 and TRBJ2-7; the tabulated D call, TRBD1, remains unverified against the DNA. TRBV21-1 is a pseudogene. The CDR3 has 15 residues. CDR3 DNA: TGTGCCAGCAGCATCCCCCAGGGGTCCCTTTACGAGCAGTACTTC. Amino acids: CASSIPQGSLYEQYF.

The J gene is TRBJ1-2, the V gene TRBV6-1; 7 nucleotides agree with TRBD1. V shed 10 bases, J shed 4 bases, and the junction held 9 bases outside the gene matches. Germline CDR1 MNHNS, CDR2 SASEGT. This CDR3 contains 13 residues. The CDR3 DNA reads as TGTGCCACCCTCCGGGGGACAGCCTATGGCTACACCTTC. Protein product: CATLRGTAYGYTF.

As concerns this clone: One junction end disagrees with the germline gene, perhaps due to a read error. The chain uses TRBV6-1 and TRBJ2-1, with TRBD2 matching 15 bases. The CDR3 loop spans 16 amino acids. Germline V gene sequence: CDR1 MNHNS, CDR2 SASEGT. CDR3 sequence (DNA): TGTGCCAGCAGTGCGGGACTAGCGGGAGGATACAGTGAGCAGTTCTTC. Translation: CASSAGLAGGYSEQFF.

V usage is TRBV25-1 and J usage is TRBJ2-5, with no clear D. The V end was cut by 5 bases, the J end by 2 bases, with 3 bases between. There are 11 residues in the CDR3. CDR1 and CDR2 (germline): MGHDK, SYGVNS. CDR3 loop: CASSLQETQYF. In DNA form, the CDR3 reads TGTGCCAGCAGTCTGCAAGAGACCCAGTACTTC.

This chain links TRBV28 with TRBJ2-5; TRBD2 aligns across 11 bases. Losses at the gene ends were 4 bases for V and 1 base for J; bases not matched to a gene: 5. CDR1 MDHEN and CDR2 SYDVKM come from the germline V gene. The CDR3 has 16 amino acids. As DNA, the CDR3 is TGTGCCAGCAGTTGGGGACTAGCGGAGACCCAAGAGACCCAGTACTTC. Translating gives CASSWGLAETQETQYF.

This clone has only a few counts. The chain employs TRBV19 and TRBJ2-7; D uncertain. The ends were cut back, 5 bases at V and 7 bases at J, with 12 bases in the middle. This CDR3 is 12 amino acids long. Germline V lookup: CDR1 LNHDA, CDR2 SQIVND (reference sequence). CDR3: CASSLTGREQYF. CDR3 nucleotide sequence: TGTGCCAGTAGTCTTACGGGTCGGGAGCAGTACTTC.

The J gene is TRBJ1-2, the V gene TRBV10-3, with D possibly matching TRBD1 (6 bases). V was trimmed by 4 bases and J by 3 bases, leaving 12 bases between them. Per germline, CDR1 ENHRY and CDR2 SYGVKD. This CDR3 contains 14 residues. This chain's CDR3 is CAISGSGDYYGYTF. The DNA for the CDR3 is TGTGCCATCAGTGGCTCAGGGGATTACTATGGCTACACCTTC.

The rearrangement uses TRBV10-3 and TRBJ1-4; perhaps TRBD1 as D (5 bases). Trimming shortened V by 2 bases and J by 3 bases, and 7 bases separated the two germline ends. This CDR3 has 14 amino acids. Germline V lookup: CDR1 ENHRY, CDR2 SYGVKD. CDR3 DNA sequence: TGTGCCATCAGTGAGGGGGCGGCTAATGAAAAACTGTTTTTT. Amino acids: CAISEGAANEKLFF.

The chain couples TRBV11-1 to TRBJ2-2; D unclear. The V end was cut by 2 bases, the J end by 0 bases, with 7 bases between. CDR1 and CDR2 from the germline V gene are SGHAT and FQDESV (reference sequence). This CDR3 is built from 15 residues. The CDR3 DNA is TGTGCCAGCAGCTTATACTTAACGAACACCGGGGAGCTGTTTTTT. Translating it yields CASSLYLTNTGELFF. Drawing the rest from reference TRBV11-1 and TRBJ2-2, the complete variable domain is EAEVAQSPRYKITEKSQAVAFWCDPISGHATLYWYRQILGQGPELLVQFQDESVVDDSQLPKDRFSAERLKGVDSTLKIQPAELGDSAMYLCASSLYLTNTGELFFGEGSRLTVL.

This clone was picked up a small number of times. The chain combines TRBV28 with TRBJ1-4; possible D gene TRBD1, 6 bases. This CDR3 has 12 amino acids. V was trimmed by 8 bases and J by 7 bases, leaving 11 bases between them. The germline V gene encodes CDR1 MDHEN and CDR2 SYDVKM. DNA of the CDR3: TGTGCCAGCGGACAGACAATTGAAAAACTGTTTTTT. Translating it yields CASGQTIEKLFF.

This clone was picked up a small number of times. The rearrangement joins TRBV10-2 to TRBJ2-7; 10 nucleotides line up with TRBD2. Germline CDR1 is WSHSY and CDR2 is SAAADI. The CDR3 has 15 residues. The V segment lost 6 bases and the J segment 9 bases; nucleotides outside the gene matches: 14. DNA for the CDR3: TGCGCCAGCAGCTCCAAACTAGCGGGGTATGTTTGGCAGTACTTC. As protein: CASSSKLAGYVWQYF.

Note on this clone: An end of the junction differs from the germline gene, which may be a read error. The chain uses TRBV4-1 and TRBJ2-7, with D perhaps matching TRBD2 (6 bases). Germline V gene data show CDR1 as MGHRA and CDR2 as YSYEKL. CDR3 length: 13 amino acids. In DNA form, the CDR3 reads TGCGCCAGCAGCCAAGTTGTAGCGGTTCCCAGGCACTTC. It encodes CASSQVVAVPRHF.

The chain recombines TRBV7-3 with TRBJ2-7; D unclear. With 5 bases removed from V and 3 bases from J, the gap between germline ends came to 5 bases. Germline V gene sequence: CDR1 SGHTA, CDR2 FQGTGA. This CDR3 has 11 residues. This chain's CDR3 is CASSPLYEQYF. The CDR3, as DNA: TGTGCCAGCAGCCCCCTCTACGAGCAGTACTTC.

V and J are TRBV5-1 and TRBJ2-7; 10 nucleotides align to TRBD1. The CDR3 contains 16 residues. V lost 3 bases, J lost 2 bases, and 8 bases stayed unmatched. Germline V gene data show CDR1 as SGHRS and CDR2 as YFSETQ. CDR3 coding DNA: TGCGCCAGCAGCTGGGGGGGGACAGGGGAAACCTACGAGCAGTACTTC. This translates into CASSWGGTGETYEQYF. Drawing the rest from reference TRBV5-1 and TRBJ2-7, the complete variable domain is KAGVTQTPRYLIKTRGQQVTLSCSPISGHRSVSWYQQTPGQGLQFLFEYFSETQRNKGNFPGRFSGRQFSNSRSEMNVSTLELGDSALYLCASSWGGTGETYEQYFGPGTRLTVT.

This clone appeared a single time. V and J are TRBV14 and TRBJ2-1; 10 bases match TRBD2. Per germline, CDR1 SGHDN and CDR2 FVKESK. The length of the CDR3 is 16 residues. The trim removed 3 bases at V and 2 bases at J, leaving 4 bases unmatched. As DNA, the CDR3 is TGTGCCAGCAGCCACGCTAGCGGGAGCCCCTACAATGAGCAGTTCTTC. Encoded protein: CASSHASGSPYNEQFF.

The CDR3 DNA reads TGTGCCAGCAGTGAACAGGGGGCGCGGGGCTACACCTTC. It encodes CASSEQGARGYTF. The rearrangement uses TRBV6-1 and TRBJ1-2; TRBD1 matches at 8 bases. The trim removed 2 bases at V and 8 bases at J, leaving 4 bases unmatched. The CDR3 consists of 13 residues. Germline values: CDR1 MNHNS, CDR2 SASEGT.

The chain is built from TRBV6-1 and TRBJ1-5, with D possibly being TRBD1 (5 bases). Germline lookup yields CDR1 MNHNS and CDR2 SASEGT. Trimming removed 0 bases at V and 1 base at J, with 16 bases between. The CDR3 extends over 18 amino acids. CDR3 amino acids: CASSEAPLGGASNQPQHF. CDR3 bases: TGTGCCAGCAGTGAAGCCCCTTTGGGCGGGGCGAGCAATCAGCCCCAGCATTTT.